This TCR beta chain came from a study of shared clonotypes between healthy human individuals. The study enrolled healthy HIV-negative adults without recent acute infections or vaccinations as donors. CD4+ cell separation produced CD45RA+ naive and CD45RA-negative memory subsets. Assay used: immunoSEQ multiplex PCR; TCRdb lists only in-frame clones, some missing. The table shows roughly 1 million clones, with about 70% occurring only once. The CDR3 extends over 13 amino acids. Losses at the gene ends were 5 bases for V and 9 bases for J; bases not matched to a gene: 7. CDR1 and CDR2 (germline): MNHNS, SASEGT. Concerning this clone itself: What it binds is not known.

Overall study results and limits: Sample collection involved blood only; tissue repertoires are likely different.

Sequenced sample: memory CD4+ T cells sorted from blood. Indicated subset: CD45RA-negative fraction. The receptor comes from a man between 18 and 29 years old in good health. The chain links TRBV6-1 to TRBJ2-1; TRBD2 agrees at 7 bases. CDR3 sequence (DNA): TGTGCCAGCAGTAAAACTAGCGCGGGTGAGCAGTTCTTC. Amino acids: CASSKTSAGEQFF.